This TCR beta chain was obtained from a study of beta chain features in type 1 diabetes. Study results and limitations: Compared with healthy donors, patients appeared to share more similar naive, central memory and regulatory TCRB repertoires. All four CD4+ subsets from Type 1 diabetes patients carried moderately but significantly shorter TCRB CDR3s.

A word on this clone: Its antigen is unknown.

The isolated RNA, all of it, was reverse transcribed, so expressed TCRB transcripts were what got sequenced. Generated by immunoSEQ multiplex PCR, the TCRdb table keeps only in-frame clones and is missing some. The sample contains around 140,000 clones, 9% of which appear only once. A single heparinised draw of about 100 mL on average was taken per donor. Naive, central memory, regulatory and stem cell-like memory cells within the CD4+ compartment were sorted using CD45RO/CCR7/CD25/CD127/CD95/CD27. The TCR originated in a man under 40 with type 1 diabetes. Sample: central memory CD4+ T cells from blood.

CDR3 region: CASSVGPGGALNEQFF. CDR3 DNA sequence: TGTGCCAGCAGCGTGGGCCCCGGGGGGGCCTTGAATGAGCAGTTCTTC. The gene calls are TRBV5-4 and TRBJ2-1, with 8 bases fitting TRBD2. Germline CDR1 reads SGHNT; CDR2 reads YYREEE (reference sequence). V gave up 4 bases and J gave up 7 bases; unmatched junction bases: 13. The length of the CDR3 is 16 residues.